The rows below give T cell receptor beta chains drawn from one sample of a study of T cell responses to AZD1222 COVID-19 vaccine. Clones were read by immunoSEQ multiplex PCR, and TCRdb kept only the in-frame ones, dropping some. The sample shows some 120,000 clones, 70% to 90% of them seen only once. The specimen comprised peripheral blood, sampled on day 0 of AZD1222 vaccination. The origin of the receptors is an adult in good health. Each CDR3 is given with its conserved first and last residue. D genes are given only for firm matches. Some rows have no size entry. The others give once, few or many, or a class for an expanded clone.

13,TRBJ1-6,TRBV6-5,.,.,CASGFSQNSPLHF,TGTGCCAGCGGCTTCTCACAGAATTCACCCCTCCACTTT
18,TRBJ1-3,TRBV7-6,.,.,CASSLAPAGGHSGNTIYF,TGTGCCAGCAGCTTAGCGCCTGCGGGGGGGCACTCTGGAAACACCATATATTTT
15,TRBJ2-7,TRBV7-9,.,.,CASSFLKAAIYEQYF,TGTGCCAGCAGCTTCCTTAAAGCGGCAATCTACGAGCAGTACTTC
14,TRBJ1-2,TRBV6-4,.,few,CASSETSANYGYTF,TGTGCCAGCAGTGAAACGTCGGCTAACTATGGCTACACCTTC
14,TRBJ2-7,TRBV11-3,TRBD2,once,CASSTRLASYEQYF,TGTGCCAGCAGCACGCGACTAGCTTCCTACGAGCAGTACTTC
15,TRBJ1-6,TRBV9,.,.,CASSVAGHNNSPLHF,TGTGCCAGCAGCGTAGCGGGACACAATAATTCACCCCTCCACTTT
15,TRBJ2-7,TRBV7-8,.,.,CASSPLGRGTYEQYF,TGTGCCAGCAGCCCACTGGGCAGAGGAACCTACGAGCAGTACTTC
13,TRBJ1-5,TRBV30,TRBD1,.,CACKDRGGQPQHF,TGTGCCTGCAAAGACAGGGGGGGTCAGCCCCAGCATTTT
16,TRBJ1-6,TRBV6-5,.,.,CASSYSIRGANSPLHF,TGTGCCAGCAGTTACTCAATCCGGGGGGCTAATTCACCCCTCCACTTT
15,TRBJ1-5,TRBV28,TRBD1,.,CASSLVGQGKQPQHF,TGTGCCAGCAGTTTAGTTGGACAGGGAAAACAGCCCCAGCATTTT
13,TRBJ2-5,TRBV7-9,.,.,CASSAAGRETQYF,TGTGCCAGCAGCGCTGCGGGCAGGGAGACCCAGTACTTC
16,TRBJ2-7,TRBV7-9,.,once,CASSSKIPGTAYEQYF,TGTGCCAGCAGCTCTAAAATACCGGGTACGGCATACGAGCAGTACTTC
13,TRBJ1-1,TRBV10-3,.,.,CAISGHGGTEAFF,TGTGCCATCAGTGGACACGGGGGCACTGAAGCTTTCTTT
16,TRBJ2-2,TRBV9,.,.,CASSLGSGANTGELFF,TGTGCCAGCAGCCTAGGGTCCGGGGCGAACACCGGGGAGCTGTTTTTT
15,TRBJ2-7,TRBV19,.,.,CASSIRGTGIYEQYF,TGTGCCAGTAGTATCAGGGGGACTGGGATTTACGAGCAGTACTTC
11,TRBJ2-5,TRBV2,.,.,CASSLQETQYF,TGTGCCAGCAGCCTTCAAGAGACCCAGTACTTC
14,TRBJ1-6,TRBV27,TRBD1,once,CASSPGQGNSPLHF,TGTGCCAGCAGTCCGGGACAGGGGAATTCACCCCTCCACTTT
14,TRBJ2-2,TRBV28,.,.,CASSLMGGAGELFF,TGTGCCAGCAGTTTGATGGGTGGAGCCGGGGAGCTGTTTTTT
10,TRBJ2-5,TRBV6-5,.,.,CASRAGRHHF,TGTGCCAGCAGGGCAGGTCGTCATCACTTC
14,TRBJ1-4,TRBV2,TRBD1,.,CASSAGTGVEKLFF,TGTGCCAGCAGCGCCGGGACAGGGGTAGAAAAACTGTTTTTT
13,TRBJ1-3,TRBV11-2,TRBD1,.,CASSSGQGNTIYF,TGTGCCAGCAGCTCCGGACAGGGCAACACCATATATTTT
11,TRBJ2-1,TRBV19,.,.,CASSRWNEQFF,TGTGCCAGTAGTCGGTGGAATGAGCAGTTCTTC
13,TRBJ1-1,TRBV12-3/TRBV12-4,.,.,CASSLALGTEAFF,TGTGCCAGCAGTTTAGCCCTGGGCACTGAAGCTTTCTTT
11,TRBJ1-5,TRBV29-1,.,.,CSVGEGRAQHF,TGCAGCGTCGGAGAGGGACGGGCCCAGCATTTT
15,TRBJ2-7,TRBV27,TRBD1,once,CASSLPGQGADEQYF,TGTGCCAGCAGTTTACCGGGACAGGGGGCCGACGAGCAGTACTTC
14,TRBJ2-5,TRBV18,.,.,CASSPPAVGETQYF,TGTGCCAGCTCACCACCGGCGGTGGGGGAGACCCAGTACTTC
14,TRBJ1-5,TRBV30,.,few,CAWSVQGGNQPQHF,TGTGCCTGGAGTGTACAAGGGGGCAATCAGCCCCAGCATTTT
14,TRBJ2-7,TRBV28,.,.,CASRNTGRSYEQYF,TGTGCCAGCAGAAATACAGGTCGGAGCTACGAGCAGTACTTC
15,TRBJ1-2,TRBV9,.,.,CASSVEVPEVNGYTF,TGTGCCAGCAGCGTAGAGGTCCCCGAAGTGAATGGCTACACCTTC
14,TRBJ1-3,TRBV30,.,.,CAWIRTDSGNTIYF,TGTGCCTGGATCAGGACAGACTCTGGAAACACCATATATTTT
11,TRBJ2-7,TRBV20-1,.,.,CSARKAAEQYF,TGCAGTGCTAGAAAGGCCGCCGAGCAGTACTTC
10,TRBJ2-7,TRBV12-3/TRBV12-4,.,.,CASGEYEQYF,TGTGCCAGCGGGGAATACGAGCAGTACTTC
14,TRBJ1-5,TRBV28,.,.,CASSFRAQNQPQHF,TGTGCCAGCAGTTTTAGGGCACAGAATCAGCCCCAGCATTTT
16,TRBJ2-7,TRBV3-1/TRBV3-2,.,once,CASSQTYGLNSYEQYF,TGTGCCAGCAGCCAAACGTACGGACTTAACTCCTACGAGCAGTACTTC
16,TRBJ2-1,TRBV7-9,.,.,CASRGSQGPNYNEQFF,TGTGCCAGCAGGGGGAGCCAGGGTCCAAATTACAATGAGCAGTTCTTC
15,TRBJ2-7,TRBV27,.,.,CASRSLGADSYEQYF,TGTGCCAGCAGAAGCCTCGGGGCTGACTCCTACGAGCAGTACTTC
13,TRBJ1-1,TRBV6-1,.,once,CASSEYRGTEAFF,TGTGCCAGCAGTGAATATAGGGGGACTGAAGCTTTCTTT
15,TRBJ1-2,TRBV19,TRBD1,.,CASSIFRTGDYGYTF,TGTGCCAGTAGTATATTTAGGACAGGGGACTATGGCTACACCTTC
14,TRBJ2-2,TRBV30,.,.,CAWTGTGNTGELFF,TGTGCCTGGACCGGTACAGGGAACACCGGGGAGCTGTTTTTT
12,TRBJ2-1,TRBV12-3/TRBV12-4,.,.,CASSLSSSQRFF,TGTGCCAGCAGTTTGAGTTCCTCCCAACGCTTCTTC
17,TRBJ2-1,TRBV11-2,.,.,CASSLRFQGTEGYEQFF,TGTGCCAGCAGCTTAAGGTTTCAAGGGACGGAGGGGTATGAGCAGTTCTTC
14,TRBJ1-1,TRBV19,.,.,CASSNLRGDPEAFF,TGTGCCAGTAGTAACCTCCGAGGGGATCCTGAAGCTTTCTTT